Detailed here is one TCR beta chain. Its specificity is unknown. Each CDR3 protein is one row after TCRdb ran MiXCR on the RT-PCR reads. The sample has about 520,000 distinct CDR3 sequences; around 7.9% are singletons. The CDR3 length is 14 residues. With 6 bases removed from V and 7 bases from J, the gap between germline ends came to 15 bases. Germline loops: CDR1 SSHAT, CDR2 FNYEAQ (reference sequence). This sample was included in a study of response to subunit inactivated influenza vaccine. Points from the study as a whole: That few new T cells are recruited by each seasonal influenza vaccination was the authors' suggestion.

The V gene is TRBV7-7, the J gene TRBJ2-2; tentatively, D is TRBD1 or TRBD2 (5 bases each). This TCR was recovered from a man between 45 and 75 years old who received an inactivated influenza vaccine. The specimen comprised PBMCs from blood, sampled about 24 months after vaccination. The CDR3 loop reads CASSRDRVIGELFF. The CDR3 DNA is TGTGCCAGCAGTCGGGACCGGGTCATCGGGGAGCTGTTTTTT.